The source of this TCR beta chain is a study of CD8 T cell repertoires and HIV-1 epitope variants (dated by TCRdb to 2020 to 2022). About the full investigation: T cells were stimulated in separate culture wells with each of twenty-five peptides representing autologous and known Gag and Nef epitope variants. T cells were enriched with the EasySep Human T Cell Enrichment Kit and co-cultured with equal numbers of autologous T cell-negative cells as antigen-presenting cells. The control conditions were a CMV, EBV and flu peptide pool, the Ebola AY9 epitope as a negative control, and a well with no peptide. The epitopes tested were three Gag epitope families plus Nef HW9 and YT9. Cultures ran for 10 days in IMDM with gentamicin, with half-media changes on days 3 and 7 adding IL-2, IL-7 and IL-15. A total of around 80 T cell cultures were run, with each culture condition done in triplicate except for one peptide, which was done in duplicate. An aliquot of 1M T cells was saved as an uncultured baseline condition, separate from the 83 T cell cultures.

Broader findings and caveats from the paper: Of the nine antigen-specific TCR beta clonotypes identified, roughly 6 appeared cross-reactive for autologous or known escape epitope variants. Only TCR beta chains were identified by the assay, and proliferation to antigen, not T cell function or cytokine profile, was indicated. Several clonotypes recognized the Nef KF9 family and one the HW9 family, with no responses to the TAALDMSHF plasma variant.

The EasySep Human CD8+ T Cell Enrichment Kit was used on day 10 to isolate CD8+ T cells from every culture. TCR beta CDR3 regions were sequenced at survey depth on the immunoSEQ platform. The QIAamp DNA micro kit was used to extract genomic DNA from every cultured and uncultured CD8+ T cell population. On the study's bioinformatics: Samples with fewer than 5,000 productive reads were excluded, which removed about 6% of the 75 HIV peptide-stimulated cultures. Sequences were trimmed to CDR3 by a MANAFEST web app, and nonproductive sequences, CDR3s under 5 amino acids, and sequences not starting with C or ending with F/W were removed. To count as antigen-specific, a clonotype had to be expanded in at least 2 of 3 replicates compared with the no-peptide control at FDR 0.01, and only within one epitope family. In addition, a specific clonotype needed a frequency at least fivefold higher than in wells stimulated with peptides from other epitope families. Here the immuneACCESS table is served through TCRdb, limited to in-frame sequences with V and J called. Missing clones are a known gap in these copies; in checked studies unresolved V genes cover under half, and the rest lacks a known reason. D and trimming come from the DNA, and the V and J calls and clone size come from that table. This sample comprises roughly 5,000 clones, around 68% of them detected only once. The ten largest clones capture roughly 43% of the sample.

A word on this clone: Its recognized antigen is unknown. A read error may account for a junction end that differs from germline.

The sample consisted of cultured CD8+ T cells derived from PBMCs. The sequence was obtained from a male donor with HIV.

This receptor carries the CDR3 CARSAYGDTRSYNEQFF. The DNA sequence is given as TGTGCCAGAAGTGCGTATGGGGACACCCGCTCCTACAATGAGCAGTTCTTC. The V gene is TRBV2 and the J gene is TRBJ2-1; perhaps TRBD1 is the D gene, with 6 bases matching. The CDR3 contains 17 residues, cysteine and phenylalanine counted. Only the CDR3 DNA is retained, 51 bases long and in frame from the first base. Via the germline V gene, CDR1 is SNHLY and CDR2 FYNNEI.